The clone carrying this T cell receptor (beta chain) was counted a few times. Its cognate antigen is unknown. The entry originates in a study of cytomegalovirus exposure and HLA in healthy donors. General study results and limits: Other equally common chains were less clonally expanded than HLA-associated TCR beta chains, a later analysis showed.

Primers: 60 Vbeta forward and 13 Jbeta reverse. This table comes from immunoSEQ multiplex PCR, and its TCRdb copy is limited to in-frame clones, with some not included. The table lists about 91,000 clones, roughly 67% of them singletons, with 2% to 2.5% in the top ten. CDR1 and CDR2 (germline): SEHNR, FQNEAQ (reference sequence). J lost 8 bases, V lost 5 bases, and 5 bases had no gene match. The CDR3 is made up of 12 amino acids. V usage is TRBV7-9 and J usage is TRBJ1-2; 7 bases are shared with TRBD1. This clonotype originated in a human donor in good health. Sequencing was carried out using PBMCs. The CDR3 here is CASSKKGGGYTF. The CDR3 nucleotides are TGTGCCAGCAGCAAAAAAGGGGGCGGCTACACCTTC.